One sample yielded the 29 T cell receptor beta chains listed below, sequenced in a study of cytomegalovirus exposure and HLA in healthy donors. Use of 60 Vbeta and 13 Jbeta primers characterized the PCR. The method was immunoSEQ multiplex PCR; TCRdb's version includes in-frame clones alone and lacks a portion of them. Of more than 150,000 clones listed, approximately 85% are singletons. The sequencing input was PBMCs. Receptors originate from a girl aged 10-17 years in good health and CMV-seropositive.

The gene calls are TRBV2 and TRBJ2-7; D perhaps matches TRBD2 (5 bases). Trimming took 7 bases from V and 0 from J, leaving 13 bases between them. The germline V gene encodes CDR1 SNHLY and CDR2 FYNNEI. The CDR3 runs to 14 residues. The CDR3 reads CASILAPGSYEQYF. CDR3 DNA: TGTGCCAGCATATTAGCGCCCGGCTCCTACGAGCAGTACTTC.

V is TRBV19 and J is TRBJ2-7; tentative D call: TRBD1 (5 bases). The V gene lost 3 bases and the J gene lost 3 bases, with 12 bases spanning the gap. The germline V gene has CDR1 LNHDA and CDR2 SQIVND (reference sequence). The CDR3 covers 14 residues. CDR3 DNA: TGTGCCAGTAGTATCCGTCAGGGTGGCTACGAGCAGTACTTC. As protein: CASSIRQGGYEQYF.

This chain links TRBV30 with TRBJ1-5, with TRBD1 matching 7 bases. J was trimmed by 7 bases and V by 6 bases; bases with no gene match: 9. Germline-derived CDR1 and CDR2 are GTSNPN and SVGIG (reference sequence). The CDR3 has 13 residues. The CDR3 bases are TGTGCCTGTTCGACAGGGAGTGGACAGCCCCAGCATTTT. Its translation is CACSTGSGQPQHF. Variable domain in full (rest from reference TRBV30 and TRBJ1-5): SQTIHQWPATLVQPVGSPLSLECTVEGTSNPNLYWYRQAAGRGLQLLFYSVGIGQISSEVPQNLSASRPQDRQFILSSKKLLLSDSGFYLCACSTGSGQPQHFGDGTRLSIL.

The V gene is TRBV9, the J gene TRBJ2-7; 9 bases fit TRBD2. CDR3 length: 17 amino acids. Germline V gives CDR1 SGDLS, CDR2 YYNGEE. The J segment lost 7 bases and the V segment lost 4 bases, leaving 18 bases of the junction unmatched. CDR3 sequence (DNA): TGTGCCAGCAGCCACCCCCCCGCGGCGGGGGGGACGGGGGAGCAGTACTTC. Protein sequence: CASSHPPAAGGTGEQYF.

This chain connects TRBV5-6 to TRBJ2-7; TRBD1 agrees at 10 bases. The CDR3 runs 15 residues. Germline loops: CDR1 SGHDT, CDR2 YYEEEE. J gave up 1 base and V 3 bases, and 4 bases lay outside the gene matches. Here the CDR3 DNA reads TGTGCCAGCAGCTCGAGGGACAGGGGTTCCTACGAGCAGTACTTC. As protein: CASSSRDRGSYEQYF. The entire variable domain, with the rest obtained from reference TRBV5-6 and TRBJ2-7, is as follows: DAGVTQSPTHLIKTRGQQVTLRCSPKSGHDTVSWYQQALGQGPQFIFQYYEEEERQRGNFPDRFSGHQFPNYSSELNVNALLLGDSALYLCASSSRDRGSYEQYFGPGTRLTVT.

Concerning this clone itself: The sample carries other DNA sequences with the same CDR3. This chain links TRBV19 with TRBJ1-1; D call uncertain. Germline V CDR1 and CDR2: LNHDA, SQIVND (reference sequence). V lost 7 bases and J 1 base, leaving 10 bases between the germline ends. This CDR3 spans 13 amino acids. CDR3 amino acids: CASTNTQNTEAFF. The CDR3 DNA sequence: TGTGCCAGTACGAATACACAGAACACTGAAGCTTTCTTT. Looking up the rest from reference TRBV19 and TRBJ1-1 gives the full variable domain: DGGITQSPKYLFRKEGQNVTLSCEQNLNHDAMYWYRQDPGQGLRLIYYSQIVNDFQKGDIAEGYSVSREKKESFPLTVTSAQKNPTAFYLCASTNTQNTEAFFGQGTRLTVV.

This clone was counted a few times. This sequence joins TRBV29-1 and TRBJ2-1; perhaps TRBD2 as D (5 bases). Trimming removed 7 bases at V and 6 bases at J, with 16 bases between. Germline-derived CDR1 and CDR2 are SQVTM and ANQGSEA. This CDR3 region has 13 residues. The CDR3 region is CSGRDPLTNEQFF. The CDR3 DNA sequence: TGCAGCGGCCGGGATCCCCTGACCAATGAGCAGTTCTTC.

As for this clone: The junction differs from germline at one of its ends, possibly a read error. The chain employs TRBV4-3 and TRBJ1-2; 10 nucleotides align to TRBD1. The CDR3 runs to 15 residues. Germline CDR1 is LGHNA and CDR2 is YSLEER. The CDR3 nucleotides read TGCGCCAGCAGCCAACGGGACAGGGGACACTATGGCTACCCCTTC. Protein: CASSQRDRGHYGYPF.

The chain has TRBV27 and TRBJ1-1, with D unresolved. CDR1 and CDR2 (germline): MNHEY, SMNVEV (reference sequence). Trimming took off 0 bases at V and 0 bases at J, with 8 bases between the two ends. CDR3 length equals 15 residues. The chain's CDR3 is CASSLSGPMNTEAFF. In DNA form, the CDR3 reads TGTGCCAGCAGTTTATCGGGCCCCATGAACACTGAAGCTTTCTTT.

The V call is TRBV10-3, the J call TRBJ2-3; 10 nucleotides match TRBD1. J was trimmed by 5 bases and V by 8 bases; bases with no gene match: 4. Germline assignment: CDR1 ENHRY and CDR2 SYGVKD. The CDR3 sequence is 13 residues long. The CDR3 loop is CAIGDRGEDTQYF. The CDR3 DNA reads TGTGCCATCGGGGACAGGGGAGAAGATACGCAGTATTTT.

The CDR3 DNA follows: TGTGCCAGCAGCGTAGGTCCGGGGGGGCAAGGAAACATTCAGTACTTC. Amino acid sequence: CASSVGPGGQGNIQYF. V is TRBV9 and J is TRBJ2-4, with 8 nucleotides matching TRBD2. V was pared by 0 bases and J by 6 bases, with 8 bases of the junction left unmatched. Germline loops: CDR1 SGDLS, CDR2 YYNGEE. The CDR3 runs to 16 residues.

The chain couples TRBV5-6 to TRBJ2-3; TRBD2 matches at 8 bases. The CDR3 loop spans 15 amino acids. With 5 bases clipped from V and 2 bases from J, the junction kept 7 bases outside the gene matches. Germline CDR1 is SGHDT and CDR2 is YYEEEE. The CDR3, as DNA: TGTGCCAGCAGACCTCGGGGGGGCCCCACAGATACGCAGTATTTT. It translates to CASRPRGGPTDTQYF.

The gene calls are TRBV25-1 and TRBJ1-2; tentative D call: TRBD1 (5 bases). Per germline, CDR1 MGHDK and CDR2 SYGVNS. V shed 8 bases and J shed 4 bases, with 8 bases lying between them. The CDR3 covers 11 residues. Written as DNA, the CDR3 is TGTGCCAGCGGGAGGGGCTATGGCTACACCTTC. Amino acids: CASGRGYGYTF.

The CDR3 DNA follows: TGTGCCAGCAGCGTACAGGGGACACGCACAGATACGCAGTATTTT. Translation: CASSVQGTRTDTQYF. The chain carries TRBV28 and TRBJ2-3, with 7 positions matching TRBD1. Per the germline V gene, CDR1 is MDHEN and CDR2 is SYDVKM. V dropped 6 bases and J dropped 1; count of bases not matched to a gene: 7. This CDR3 contains 15 residues.

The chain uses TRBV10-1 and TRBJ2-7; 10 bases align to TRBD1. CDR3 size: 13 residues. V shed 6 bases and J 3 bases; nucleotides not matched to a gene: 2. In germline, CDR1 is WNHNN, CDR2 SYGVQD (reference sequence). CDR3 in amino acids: CASSRTGGYEQYF. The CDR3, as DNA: TGCGCCAGCAGCCGGACAGGGGGCTACGAGCAGTACTTC.

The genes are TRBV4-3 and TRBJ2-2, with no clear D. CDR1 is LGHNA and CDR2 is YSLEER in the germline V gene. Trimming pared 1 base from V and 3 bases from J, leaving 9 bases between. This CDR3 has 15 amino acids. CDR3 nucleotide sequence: TGCGCCAGCAGCCAAGTGACATCCGACACCGGGGAGCTGTTTTTT. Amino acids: CASSQVTSDTGELFF.

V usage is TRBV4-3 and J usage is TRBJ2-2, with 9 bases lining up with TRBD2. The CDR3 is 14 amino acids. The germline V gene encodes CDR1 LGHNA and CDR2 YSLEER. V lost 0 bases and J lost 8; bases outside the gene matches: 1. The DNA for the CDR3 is TGCGCCAGCAGCCAAGATACTAGCGGGGGGGAGCTGTTTTTT. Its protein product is CASSQDTSGGELFF.

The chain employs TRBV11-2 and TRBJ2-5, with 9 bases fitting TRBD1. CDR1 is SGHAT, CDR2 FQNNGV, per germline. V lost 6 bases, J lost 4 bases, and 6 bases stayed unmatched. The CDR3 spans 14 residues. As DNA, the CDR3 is TGTGCCAGCAGAGGGACAGGGTGGGGAGAGACCCAGTACTTC. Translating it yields CASRGTGWGETQYF.

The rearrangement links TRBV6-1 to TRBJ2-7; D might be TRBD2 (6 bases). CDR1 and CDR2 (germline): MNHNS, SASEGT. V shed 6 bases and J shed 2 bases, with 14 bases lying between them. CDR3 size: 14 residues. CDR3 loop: CASSLGDLTYEQYF. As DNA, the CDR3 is TGTGCCAGCAGCCTTGGGGACTTGACCTACGAGCAGTACTTC.

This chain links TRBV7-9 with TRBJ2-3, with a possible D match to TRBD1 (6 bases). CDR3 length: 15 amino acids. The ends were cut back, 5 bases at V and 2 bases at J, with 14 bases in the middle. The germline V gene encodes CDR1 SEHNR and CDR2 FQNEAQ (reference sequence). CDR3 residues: CASSTRGWDTDTQYF. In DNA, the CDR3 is TGTGCCAGCAGCACCAGGGGATGGGACACAGATACGCAGTATTTT.

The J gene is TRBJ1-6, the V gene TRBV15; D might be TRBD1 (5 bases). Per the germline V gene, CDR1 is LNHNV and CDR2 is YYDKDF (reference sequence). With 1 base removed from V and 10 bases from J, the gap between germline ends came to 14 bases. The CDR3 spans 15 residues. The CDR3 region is CATSRGGLSRSPLHF. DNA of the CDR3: TGTGCCACCAGCAGAGGGGGACTGTCCCGATCACCCCTCCACTTT.

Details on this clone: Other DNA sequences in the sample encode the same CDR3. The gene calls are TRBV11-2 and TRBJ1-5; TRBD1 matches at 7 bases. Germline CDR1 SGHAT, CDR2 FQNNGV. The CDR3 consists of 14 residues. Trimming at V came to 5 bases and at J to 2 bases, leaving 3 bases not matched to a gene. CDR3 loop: CASSPGTGNQPQHF. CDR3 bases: TGTGCCAGCAGCCCCGGGACAGGCAATCAGCCCCAGCATTTT.

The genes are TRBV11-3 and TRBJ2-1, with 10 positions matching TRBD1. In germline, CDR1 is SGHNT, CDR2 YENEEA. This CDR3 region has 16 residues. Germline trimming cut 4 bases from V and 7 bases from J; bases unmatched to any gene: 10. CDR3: CASSSSGTGAANEQFF. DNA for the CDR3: TGTGCCAGCAGCTCCTCCGGGACAGGGGCCGCAAATGAGCAGTTCTTC.

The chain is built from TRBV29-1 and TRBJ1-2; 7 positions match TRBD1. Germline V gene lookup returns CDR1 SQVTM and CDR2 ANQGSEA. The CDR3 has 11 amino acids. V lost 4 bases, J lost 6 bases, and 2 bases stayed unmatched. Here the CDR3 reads CSVGGTDGYTF. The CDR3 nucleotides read TGCAGCGTTGGGGGGACAGATGGCTACACCTTC.

Here the CDR3 reads CASSTGTGGHEQYF. CDR3 nucleotides: TGTGCCAGCAGTACCGGGACAGGGGGACACGAGCAGTACTTC. The J gene is TRBJ2-7, the V gene TRBV27; 11 bases are shared with TRBD1. Per the germline V gene, CDR1 is MNHEY and CDR2 is SMNVEV (reference sequence). The CDR3 consists of 14 residues. Trimming took 5 bases from V and 5 from J; bases not matched to a gene: 5.

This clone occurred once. Here the CDR3 reads CASSSTGGTDTQYF. The CDR3 DNA is TGTGCCAGCAGCTCCACAGGGGGCACAGATACGCAGTATTTT. The chain has TRBV5-6 and TRBJ2-3; 7 positions match TRBD1. The V segment lost 3 bases and the J segment 1 base; nucleotides outside the gene matches: 2. CDR1 is SGHDT, CDR2 YYEEEE, per germline. This CDR3 comprises 14 residues.

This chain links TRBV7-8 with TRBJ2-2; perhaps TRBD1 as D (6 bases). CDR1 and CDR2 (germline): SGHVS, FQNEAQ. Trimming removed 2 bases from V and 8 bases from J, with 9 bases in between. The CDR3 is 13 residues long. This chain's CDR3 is CASSLRTGGELFF. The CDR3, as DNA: TGTGCCAGCAGCTTAAGAACAGGGGGGGAGCTGTTTTTT.

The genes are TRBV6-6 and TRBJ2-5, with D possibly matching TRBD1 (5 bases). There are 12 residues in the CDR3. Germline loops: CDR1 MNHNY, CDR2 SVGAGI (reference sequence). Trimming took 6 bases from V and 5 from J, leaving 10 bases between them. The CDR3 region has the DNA TGTGCCAGCAGGGGGCTAACGGAGACCCAGTACTTC. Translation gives CASRGLTETQYF.

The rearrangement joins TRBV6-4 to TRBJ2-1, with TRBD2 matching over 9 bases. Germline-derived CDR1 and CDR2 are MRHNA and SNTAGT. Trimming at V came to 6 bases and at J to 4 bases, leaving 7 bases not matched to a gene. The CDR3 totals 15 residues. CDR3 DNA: TGTGCCAGCAGCCGGACTAGCGACCCTTACAATGAGCAGTTCTTC. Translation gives CASSRTSDPYNEQFF.